The T cell receptor beta chain described here comes from a study of T-cell reconstitution after alpha-beta-depleted transplantation in children. The TCRbeta library was prepared with unique molecular identifiers. TCRdb reprocessed the PCR reads via MiXCR and lists one record per CDR3 protein. The sample has 75,000 to 80,000 distinct CDR3 sequences; 15% to 20% are singletons. Concerning this clonotype: Its target is not known.

Whole-study findings and limits: Hyperexpanded clones declined; after one year, newly produced T cells mostly supplied diversity.

The ends were cut back, 0 bases at V and 4 bases at J, with 16 bases in the middle. CDR1 SGHNT and CDR2 YENEEA come from the germline V gene. This CDR3 contains 17 residues. The source was PBMCs, mostly from graft donor cells, collected 360 days after TCRalphabeta/CD19-depleted stem cell transplant. The origin of this receptor is a male patient aged 2-15 years who had a stem cell transplant for acute lymphoblastic leukemia, so the T cells may come from the graft donor. The chain combines TRBV11-3 with TRBJ2-1; TRBD2 is a possible D gene (6 bases). The CDR3 DNA follows: TGTGCCAGCAGCTTAGATCATCGGCTAGCGCTGTACAATGAGCAGTTCTTC. The encoded protein is CASSLDHRLALYNEQFF.